This record looks at one T cell receptor beta chain sequence and its context. The assay was immunoSEQ multiplex PCR, and TCRdb's table has in-frame clones only and misses some. The sample holds 150,000 to 200,000 clones; 91% are singletons and the top ten take about 1.4%. This record comes from a study of control samples from healthy donors and cancer patients. Germline CDR1 is MNHNY and CDR2 is SVGAGI (reference sequence). Trimming left V 5 bases short and J 3 bases short, with 13 bases between. The CDR3 contains 14 residues. Sample: blood. The clonotype originates from a woman younger than 45 in good health. The rearrangement links TRBV6-6 to TRBJ1-1; possibly TRBD1 for D (6 bases). The CDR3 sequence is CASSTGMRDTEAFF. For the CDR3, the DNA is TGTGCCAGCAGTACAGGGATGCGAGACACTGAAGCTTTCTTT.